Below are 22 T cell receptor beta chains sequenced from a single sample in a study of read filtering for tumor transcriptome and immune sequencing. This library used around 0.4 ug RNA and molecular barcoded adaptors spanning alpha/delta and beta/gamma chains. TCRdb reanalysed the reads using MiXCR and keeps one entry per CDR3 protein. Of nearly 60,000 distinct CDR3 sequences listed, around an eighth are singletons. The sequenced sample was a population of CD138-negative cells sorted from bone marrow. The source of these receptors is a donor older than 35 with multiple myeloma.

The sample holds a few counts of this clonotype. CDR3 sequence reads: CASSLDDGTLNTGELFF. CDR3 bases: TGCGCCAGCAGCTTGGACGACGGGACTCTGAACACCGGGGAGCTGTTTTTT. This chain links TRBV5-1 with TRBJ2-2; D might be TRBD2 (6 bases). There are 17 residues in the CDR3. Germline V gene lookup returns CDR1 SGHRS and CDR2 YFSETQ. Trimming left V 0 bases short and J 1 base short, with 13 bases between.

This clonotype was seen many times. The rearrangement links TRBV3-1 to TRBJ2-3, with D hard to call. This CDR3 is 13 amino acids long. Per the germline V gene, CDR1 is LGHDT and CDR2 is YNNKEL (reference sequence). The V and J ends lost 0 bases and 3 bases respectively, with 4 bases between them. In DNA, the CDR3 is TGTGCCAGCAGCCAAGATGTAACAGATACGCAGTATTTT. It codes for CASSQDVTDTQYF.

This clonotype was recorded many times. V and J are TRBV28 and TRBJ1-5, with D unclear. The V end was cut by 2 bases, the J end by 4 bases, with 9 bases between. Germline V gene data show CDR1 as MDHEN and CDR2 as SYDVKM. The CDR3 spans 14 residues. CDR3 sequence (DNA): TGTGCCAGCAGTTTAACTTCTCCGAATCAGCCCCAGCATTTT. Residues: CASSLTSPNQPQHF.

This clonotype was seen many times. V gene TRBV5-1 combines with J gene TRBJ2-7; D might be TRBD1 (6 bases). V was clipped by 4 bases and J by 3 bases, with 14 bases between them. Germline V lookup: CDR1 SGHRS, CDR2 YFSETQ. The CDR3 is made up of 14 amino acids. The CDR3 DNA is TGCGCCAGCAGCAGTAAGGGACAATACTACGAGCAGTACTTC. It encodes CASSSKGQYYEQYF. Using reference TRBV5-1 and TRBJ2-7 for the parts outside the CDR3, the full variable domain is KAGVTQTPRYLIKTRGQQVTLSCSPISGHRSVSWYQQTPGQGLQFLFEYFSETQRNKGNFPGRFSGRQFSNSRSEMNVSTLELGDSALYLCASSSKGQYYEQYFGPGTRLTVT.

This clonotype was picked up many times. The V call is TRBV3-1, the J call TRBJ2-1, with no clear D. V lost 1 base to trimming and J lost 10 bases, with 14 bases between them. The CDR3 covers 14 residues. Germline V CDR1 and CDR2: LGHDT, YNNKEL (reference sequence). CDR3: CASSQVNPIGEQFF. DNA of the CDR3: TGTGCCAGCAGCCAAGTTAACCCCATAGGGGAGCAGTTCTTC.

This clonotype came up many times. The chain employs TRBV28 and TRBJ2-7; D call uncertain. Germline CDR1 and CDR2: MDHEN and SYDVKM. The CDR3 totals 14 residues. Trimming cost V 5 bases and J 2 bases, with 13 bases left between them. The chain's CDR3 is CASSPPSRAYEQYF. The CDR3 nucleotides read TGTGCCAGCAGTCCACCCTCTAGAGCCTACGAGCAGTACTTC.

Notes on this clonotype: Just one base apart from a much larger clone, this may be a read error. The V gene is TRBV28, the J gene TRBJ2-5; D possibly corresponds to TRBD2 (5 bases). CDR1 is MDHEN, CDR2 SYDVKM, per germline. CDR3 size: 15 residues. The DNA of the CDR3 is TGTGCCAGCAGTTTTGGTTCTAGCATCCCAGAGGCCCAGTACTTC. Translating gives CASSFGSSIPEAQYF.

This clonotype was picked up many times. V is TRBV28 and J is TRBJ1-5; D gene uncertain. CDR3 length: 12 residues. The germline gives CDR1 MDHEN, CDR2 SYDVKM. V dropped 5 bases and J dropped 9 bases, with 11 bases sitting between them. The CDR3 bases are TGTGCCAGCAGTCCGCAGGCAAGGCCCCAGCATTTT. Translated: CASSPQARPQHF.

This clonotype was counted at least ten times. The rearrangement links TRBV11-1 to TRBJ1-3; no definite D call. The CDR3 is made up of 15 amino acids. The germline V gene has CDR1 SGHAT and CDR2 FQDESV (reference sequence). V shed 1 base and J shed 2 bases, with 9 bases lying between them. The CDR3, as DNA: TGTGCCAGCAGCTTAGGAGCGACACCTGGAAACACCATATATTTT. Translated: CASSLGATPGNTIYF. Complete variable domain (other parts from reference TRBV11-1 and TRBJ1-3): EAEVAQSPRYKITEKSQAVAFWCDPISGHATLYWYRQILGQGPELLVQFQDESVVDDSQLPKDRFSAERLKGVDSTLKIQPAELGDSAMYLCASSLGATPGNTIYFGEGSWLTVV.

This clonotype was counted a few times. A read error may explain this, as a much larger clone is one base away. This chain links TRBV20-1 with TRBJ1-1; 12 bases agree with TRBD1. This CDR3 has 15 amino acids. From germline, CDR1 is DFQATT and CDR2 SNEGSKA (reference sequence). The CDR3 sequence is CTARLTGTGGLEAFF. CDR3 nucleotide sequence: TGCACTGCTAGGCTTACCGGGACAGGGGGCCTTGAAGCTTTCTTT.

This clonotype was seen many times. The CDR3 nucleotides read TGTGCCAGCTCACCACGGTCACCCGGGGCAGGGGGCTATTCCTACAATGAGCAGTTCTTC. Encoded protein: CASSPRSPGAGGYSYNEQFF. The V call is TRBV18, the J call TRBJ2-1, with 8 bases fitting TRBD1. The CDR3 is 20 amino acids. Trimming cost V 1 base and J 1 base; bases outside gene matches: 15. Germline V lookup: CDR1 KGHSH, CDR2 LQKENI. The full variable domain, with the rest looked up from reference TRBV18 and TRBJ2-1, is NAGVMQNPRHLVRRRGQEARLRCSPMKGHSHVYWYRQLPEEGLKFMVYLQKENIIDESGMPKERFSAEFPKEGPSILRIQQVVRGDSAAYFCASSPRSPGAGGYSYNEQFFGPGTRLTVL.

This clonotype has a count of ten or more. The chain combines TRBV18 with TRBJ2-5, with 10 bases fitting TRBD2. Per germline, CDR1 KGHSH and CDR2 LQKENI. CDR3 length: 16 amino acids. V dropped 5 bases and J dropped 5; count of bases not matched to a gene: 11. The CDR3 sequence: CASSGGLANAGETQYF. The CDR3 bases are TGTGCCAGCTCAGGGGGACTAGCGAACGCCGGGGAGACCCAGTACTTC.

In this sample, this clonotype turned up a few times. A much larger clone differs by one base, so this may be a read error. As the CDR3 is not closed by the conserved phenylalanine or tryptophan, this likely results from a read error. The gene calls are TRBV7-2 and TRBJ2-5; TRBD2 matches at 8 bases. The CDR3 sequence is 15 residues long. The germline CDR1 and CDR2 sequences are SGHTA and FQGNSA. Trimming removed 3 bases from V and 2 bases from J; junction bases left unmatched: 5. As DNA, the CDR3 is TGTGCCAGCAGCTTTGGCGGGGGGATGCAAGAGACCCAGTACCTC. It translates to CASSFGGGMQETQYL.

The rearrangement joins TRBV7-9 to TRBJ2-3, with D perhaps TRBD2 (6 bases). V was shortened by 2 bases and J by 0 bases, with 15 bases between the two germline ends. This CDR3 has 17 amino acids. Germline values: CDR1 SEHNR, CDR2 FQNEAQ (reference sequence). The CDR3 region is CASSLRSSGRSTDTQYF. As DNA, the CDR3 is TGTGCCAGCAGCTTAAGGTCCTCAGGGAGGAGCACAGATACGCAGTATTTT.

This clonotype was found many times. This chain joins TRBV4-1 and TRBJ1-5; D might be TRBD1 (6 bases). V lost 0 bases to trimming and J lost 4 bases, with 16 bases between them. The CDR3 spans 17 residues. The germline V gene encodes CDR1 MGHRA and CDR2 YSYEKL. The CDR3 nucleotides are TGCGCCAGCAGCCAAGATGGCTCTTCCAGGGGAAATCAGCCCCAGCATTTT. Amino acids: CASSQDGSSRGNQPQHF.

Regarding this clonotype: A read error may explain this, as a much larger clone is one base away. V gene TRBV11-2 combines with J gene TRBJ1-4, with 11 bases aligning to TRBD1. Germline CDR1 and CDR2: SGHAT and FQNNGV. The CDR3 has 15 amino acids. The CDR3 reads CASPQGQGANEKRFF. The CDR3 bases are TGTGCCAGCCCCCAAGGACAGGGGGCTAATGAAAAACGGTTTTTT. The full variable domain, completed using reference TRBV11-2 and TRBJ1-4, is EAGVAQSPRYKIIEKRQSVAFWCNPISGHATLYWYQQILGQGPKLLIQFQNNGVVDDSQLPKDRFSAERLKGVDSTLKIQPAKLEDSAVYLCASPQGQGANEKRFFGSGTQLSVL.

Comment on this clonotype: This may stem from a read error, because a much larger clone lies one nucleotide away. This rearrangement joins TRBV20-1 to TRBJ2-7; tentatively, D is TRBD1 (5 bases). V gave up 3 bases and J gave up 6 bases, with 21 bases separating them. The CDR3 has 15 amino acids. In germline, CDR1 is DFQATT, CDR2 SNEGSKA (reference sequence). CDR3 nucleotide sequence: TGCAGTGCTAGCTACGTAGCAGGGCGTTTTCTCGAGCAGTACTTC. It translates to CSASYVAGRFLEQYF.

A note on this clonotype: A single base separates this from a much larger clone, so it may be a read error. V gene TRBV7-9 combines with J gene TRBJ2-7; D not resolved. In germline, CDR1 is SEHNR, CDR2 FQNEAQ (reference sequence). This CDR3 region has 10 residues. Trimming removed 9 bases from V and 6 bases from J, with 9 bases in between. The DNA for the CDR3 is TGTGCCAGGGGGTCCAGCGAGCAGTACTTC. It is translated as CARGSSEQYF.

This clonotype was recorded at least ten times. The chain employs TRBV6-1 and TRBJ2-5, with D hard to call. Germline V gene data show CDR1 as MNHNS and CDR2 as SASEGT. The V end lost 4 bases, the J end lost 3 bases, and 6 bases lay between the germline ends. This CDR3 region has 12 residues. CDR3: CASSVTKETQYF. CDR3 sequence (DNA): TGTGCCAGCAGTGTTACTAAAGAGACCCAGTACTTC.

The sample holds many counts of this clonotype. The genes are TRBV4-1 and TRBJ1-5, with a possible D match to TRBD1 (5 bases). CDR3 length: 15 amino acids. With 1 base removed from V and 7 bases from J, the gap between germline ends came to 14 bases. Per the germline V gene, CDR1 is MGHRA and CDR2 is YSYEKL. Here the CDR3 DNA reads TGCGCCAGCAGCCAAGGGCGGGGCGCGGGACAGCCCCAGCATTTT. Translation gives CASSQGRGAGQPQHF.

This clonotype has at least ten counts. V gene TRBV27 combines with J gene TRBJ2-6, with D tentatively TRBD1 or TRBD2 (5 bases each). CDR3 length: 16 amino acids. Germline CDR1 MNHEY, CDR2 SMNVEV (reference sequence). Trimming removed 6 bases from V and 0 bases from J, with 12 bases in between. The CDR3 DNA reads TGTGCCAGCAGGAGGGGTTTGCGCTCTGGGGCCAACGTCCTGACTTTC. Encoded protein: CASRRGLRSGANVLTF.

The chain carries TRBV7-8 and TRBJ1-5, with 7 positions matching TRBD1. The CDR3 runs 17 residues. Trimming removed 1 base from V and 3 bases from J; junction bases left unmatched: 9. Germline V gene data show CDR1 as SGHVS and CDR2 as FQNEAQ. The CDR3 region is CASSLGRRGGNNQPQHF. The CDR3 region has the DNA TGTGCCAGCAGCTTAGGTAGGAGAGGGGGCAACAATCAGCCCCAGCATTTT.